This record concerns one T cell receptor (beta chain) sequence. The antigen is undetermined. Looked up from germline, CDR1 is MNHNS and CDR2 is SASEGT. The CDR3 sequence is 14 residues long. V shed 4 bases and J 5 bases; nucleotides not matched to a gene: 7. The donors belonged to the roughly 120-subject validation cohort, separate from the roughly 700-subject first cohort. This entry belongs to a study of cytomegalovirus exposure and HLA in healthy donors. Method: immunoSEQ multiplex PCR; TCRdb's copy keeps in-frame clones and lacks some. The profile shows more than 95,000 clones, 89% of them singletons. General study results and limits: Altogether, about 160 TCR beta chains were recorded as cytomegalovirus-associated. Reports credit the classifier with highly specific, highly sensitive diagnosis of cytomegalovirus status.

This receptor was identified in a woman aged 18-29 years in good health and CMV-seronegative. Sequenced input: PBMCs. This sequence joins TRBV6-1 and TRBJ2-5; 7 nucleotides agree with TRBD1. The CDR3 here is CASSVQTGAETQYF. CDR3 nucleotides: TGTGCCAGCAGTGTACAAACAGGGGCGGAGACCCAGTACTTC.